Listed below are T cell receptor beta chains from one sample, sequenced in a study of CD8+ T cells in alopecia areata. Repertoires were generated with immunoSEQ multiplex PCR, while TCRdb's copy carries only in-frame clones and drops some. The sample has about 140,000 clones, 82% seen once; the top ten hold roughly 25%. Sequences were derived from CD8+ T cells sorted from blood, sampled at week 4, from a patient treated with tofacitinib. These receptor sequences come from a human donor with alopecia areata. The CDR3 runs from the conserved cysteine through the conserved F or W. Each record gives: J gene, V gene, clone size, D gene, CDR3 protein, CDR3 DNA. D genes are given only for firm matches. Clone size is stated in some rows and not others, as once, few, many or a class when expanded.

J: TRBJ2-3; V: TRBV29-1; size: -; D: -; CDR3: CSAMEGAGDTQYF; DNA: TGCAGCGCTATGGAGGGGGCTGGAGATACGCAGTATTTT
J: TRBJ2-7; V: TRBV4-1; size: -; D: TRBD1; CDR3: CASSQDTAGQGYEQYF; DNA: TGCGCCAGCAGCCAGGATACAGCGGGACAGGGCTACGAGCAGTACTTC
J: TRBJ2-7; V: TRBV4-2; size: -; D: -; CDR3: CASSQDGSYEQYF; DNA: TGTGCCAGCAGCCAAGATGGCAGCTACGAGCAGTACTTC
J: TRBJ2-7; V: TRBV4-3; size: -; D: TRBD2; CDR3: CASSQDGLAGIVF; DNA: TGCGCCAGCAGCCAAGATGGGCTAGCGGGGATTGTTTTC
J: TRBJ2-7; V: TRBV2; size: -; D: -; CDR3: CASGRESYEQYF; DNA: TGTGCCAGCGGCAGGGAAAGTTACGAGCAGTACTTC
J: TRBJ2-2; V: TRBV9; size: -; D: -; CDR3: CASSVEGGTDRLFF; DNA: TGTGCCAGCAGCGTAGAAGGGGGGACGGACAGGCTGTTTTTT
J: TRBJ2-1; V: TRBV5-4; size: -; D: -; CDR3: CASSLAAGYTYNEQFF; DNA: TGTGCCAGCAGCTTGGCAGCAGGTTACACCTACAATGAGCAGTTCTTC
J: TRBJ2-1; V: TRBV7-8; size: -; D: TRBD1; CDR3: CASSLRGPSYNEQFF; DNA: TGTGCCAGCAGCTTGAGGGGGCCTTCCTACAATGAGCAGTTCTTC
J: TRBJ1-4; V: TRBV4-1; size: -; D: -; CDR3: CASSQGDATNEKLFF; DNA: TGCGCCAGCAGCCAAGGGGACGCAACTAATGAAAAACTGTTTTTT
J: TRBJ2-3; V: TRBV7-6; size: -; D: -; CDR3: CASSLPQGGSTDTQYF; DNA: TGTGCCAGCAGCTTACCCCAGGGGGGGTCCACAGATACGCAGTATTTT
J: TRBJ2-5; V: TRBV13; size: -; D: -; CDR3: CASSFGQSRLETQYF; DNA: TGTGCCAGCAGCTTCGGCCAATCGCGCTTGGAGACCCAGTACTTC
J: TRBJ2-1; V: TRBV13; size: -; D: -; CDR3: CASSLGLGFEQFF; DNA: TGTGCCAGCAGCTTAGGCCTAGGCTTTGAGCAGTTCTTC
J: TRBJ2-7; V: TRBV5-6; size: -; D: -; CDR3: CASSPDSSYEQYF; DNA: TGTGCCAGCAGCCCGGACAGCTCCTACGAGCAGTACTTC
J: TRBJ2-3; V: TRBV5-6; size: -; D: -; CDR3: CASSLETSTDTQYF; DNA: TGTGCCAGCAGCTTGGAGACCTCCACAGATACGCAGTATTTT
J: TRBJ1-2; V: TRBV25-1; size: -; D: -; CDR3: CASSVDPNYGYTF; DNA: TGTGCCAGCAGTGTAGATCCTAACTATGGCTACACCTTC
J: TRBJ2-3; V: TRBV15; size: -; D: -; CDR3: CATSRDIGGADTQYF; DNA: TGTGCCACCAGCAGAGATATTGGTGGGGCAGATACGCAGTATTTT
J: TRBJ2-7; V: TRBV5-6; size: -; D: TRBD2; CDR3: CASSPPGGVGIYEQYF; DNA: TGTGCCAGCAGCCCTCCGGGGGGGGTTGGGATCTACGAGCAGTACTTC
J: TRBJ2-2; V: TRBV5-6; size: -; D: -; CDR3: CASSLANGELFF; DNA: TGTGCCAGCAGCTTGGCCAACGGGGAGCTGTTTTTT
J: TRBJ2-7; V: TRBV21-1; size: -; D: -; CDR3: CASSNRGPSSYEQYF; DNA: TGTGCCAGCAGCAACCGAGGGCCGAGCTCCTACGAGCAGTACTTC
J: TRBJ2-5; V: TRBV7-9; size: few; D: TRBD1; CDR3: CASSLVGQGQETQYF; DNA: TGTGCCAGCAGCTTAGTGGGACAGGGGCAAGAGACCCAGTACTTC
J: TRBJ2-7; V: TRBV4-1; size: few; D: TRBD1; CDR3: CASSQRDRAYEQYF; DNA: TGCGCCAGCAGCCAAAGGGACAGGGCATACGAGCAGTACTTC
J: TRBJ2-1; V: TRBV5-1; size: -; D: -; CDR3: CASSLPEGPNEQFF; DNA: TGCGCCAGCAGCCTCCCAGAGGGTCCCAATGAGCAGTTCTTC
J: TRBJ2-3; V: TRBV10-2; size: -; D: -; CDR3: CASSLLAEESTDTQYF; DNA: TGCGCCAGCAGTCTATTAGCAGAGGAAAGCACAGATACGCAGTATTTT